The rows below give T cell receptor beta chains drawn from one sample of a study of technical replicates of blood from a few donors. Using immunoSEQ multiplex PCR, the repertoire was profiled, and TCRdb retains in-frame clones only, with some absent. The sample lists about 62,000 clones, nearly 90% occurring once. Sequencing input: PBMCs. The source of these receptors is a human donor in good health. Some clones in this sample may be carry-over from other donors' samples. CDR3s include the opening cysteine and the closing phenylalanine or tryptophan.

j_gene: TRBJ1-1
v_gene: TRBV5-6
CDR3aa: CASKWGGPGTEAFF

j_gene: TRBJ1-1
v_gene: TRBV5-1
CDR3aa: CASSLALTGGPEAFF

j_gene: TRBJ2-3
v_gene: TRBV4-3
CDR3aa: CASSRGTSGSADTQYF

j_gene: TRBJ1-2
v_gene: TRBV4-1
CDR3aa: CASSHLPGGVGYTF

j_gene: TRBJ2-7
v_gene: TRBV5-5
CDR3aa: CASSKGQSYEQYF

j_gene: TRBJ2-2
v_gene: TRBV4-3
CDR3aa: CASSQDRDAVGELFF

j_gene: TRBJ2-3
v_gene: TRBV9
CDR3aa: CASNPAGDGTDTQYF

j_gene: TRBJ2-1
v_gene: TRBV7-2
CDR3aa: CASSLGAWQFF

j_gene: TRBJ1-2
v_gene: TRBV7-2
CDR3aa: CASSSAREGGYTF

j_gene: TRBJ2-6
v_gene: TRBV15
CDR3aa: CATSGGFSGANVLTF

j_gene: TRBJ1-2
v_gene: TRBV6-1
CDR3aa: CASSRSSTGGGGYTF

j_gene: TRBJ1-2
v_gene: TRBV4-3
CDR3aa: CASSQDPNSNYGYTF

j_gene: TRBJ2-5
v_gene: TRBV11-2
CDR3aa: CASSSPRGRQTQYF

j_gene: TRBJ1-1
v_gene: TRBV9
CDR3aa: CASSVVGGPNTEAFF

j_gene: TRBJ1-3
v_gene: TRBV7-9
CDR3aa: CASSARQSSGNTIYF

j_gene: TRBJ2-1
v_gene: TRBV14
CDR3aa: CASSQAGGGSYNEQFF

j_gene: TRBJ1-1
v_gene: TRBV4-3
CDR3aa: CASSQDRDRGVTEAFF

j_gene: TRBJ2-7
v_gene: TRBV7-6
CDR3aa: CASSPQNRDRDYEQYF

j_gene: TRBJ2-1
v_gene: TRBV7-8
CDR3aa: CASSLGGGVYNEQFF

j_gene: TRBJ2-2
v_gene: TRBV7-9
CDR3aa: CASSYQRGGSSGELFF

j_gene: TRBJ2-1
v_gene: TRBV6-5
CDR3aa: CASSYNPGGRSNEQFF

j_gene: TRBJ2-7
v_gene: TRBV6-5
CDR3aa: CASSRRGEQYF

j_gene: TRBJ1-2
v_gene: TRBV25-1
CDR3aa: CASSAEAQGHYGYTF

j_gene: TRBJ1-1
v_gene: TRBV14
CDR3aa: CASSPDSSNTEAFF